The subject of this entry is one T cell receptor (beta chain). The sorted Tregs were CD4+CD25+CD127-/low cells. This CDR3 is 16 amino acids long. Germline V gives CDR1 MNHEY, CDR2 SMNVEV (reference sequence). V lost 3 bases, J lost 2 bases, and 17 bases lay in between. TCRdb re-analysed the 5' RACE reads in MiXCR, keeping a single row per CDR3 protein. This table holds about 55,000 distinct CDR3 sequences, around 21% found once. The receptor comes from a female donor with breast cancer. The specimen was tumor-infiltrating Tregs sorted from the breast tumor. This chain uses TRBV27 with TRBJ2-7, with D perhaps matching TRBD2 (5 bases). The CDR3 is CASSFRYSGFPYEQYF. The CDR3 nucleotides are TGTGCCAGCAGTTTCCGGTATTCGGGGTTCCCCTACGAGCAGTACTTC.